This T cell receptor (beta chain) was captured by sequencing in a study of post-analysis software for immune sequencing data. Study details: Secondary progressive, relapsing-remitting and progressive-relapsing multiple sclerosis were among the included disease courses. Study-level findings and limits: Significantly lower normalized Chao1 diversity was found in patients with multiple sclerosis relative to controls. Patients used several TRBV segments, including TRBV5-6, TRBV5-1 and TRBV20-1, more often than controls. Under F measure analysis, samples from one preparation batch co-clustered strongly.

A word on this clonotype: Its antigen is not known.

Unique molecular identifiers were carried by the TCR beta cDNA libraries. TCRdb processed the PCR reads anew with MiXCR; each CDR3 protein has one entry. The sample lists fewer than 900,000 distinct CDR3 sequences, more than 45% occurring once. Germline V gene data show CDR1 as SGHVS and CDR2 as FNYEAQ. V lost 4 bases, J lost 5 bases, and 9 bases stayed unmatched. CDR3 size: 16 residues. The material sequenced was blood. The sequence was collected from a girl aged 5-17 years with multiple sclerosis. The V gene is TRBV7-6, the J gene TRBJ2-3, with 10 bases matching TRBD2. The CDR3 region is CASSYLAGALRDTQYF. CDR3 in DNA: TGTGCCAGCAGCTACCTAGCGGGAGCATTGCGAGATACGCAGTATTTT.